This entry concerns a single TCR beta chain. The CDR3 end falls 3 residues outside the read, so it is completed with the germline J gene. The data are from a study of T cells in women clearing cervical HPV infection. Study overall: Cases: HPV16-related CIN3 or worse on histology, a couple of invasive cancers. Case blood drawn at lesion detection; control blood after infection cleared.

Generated by immunoSEQ multiplex PCR, the TCRdb table keeps only in-frame clones and is missing some. The listing records more than 25,000 clones. The CDR3 extends over 17 amino acids. Germline CDR1 and CDR2: LNHDA and SQIVND (reference sequence). The sequence was obtained from a woman between 18 and 70 years old with a cervical HPV16 infection that either progressed to CIN3+ or cleared (not recorded which). The sample was blood buffy coat. The chain joins TRBV19 to TRBJ2-3; 10 bases agree with TRBD2. The CDR3 reads CASSIRLTSGNQETQYF. The CDR3 bases that were read are TGTGCCAGTAGTATAAGGCTCACTAGCGGGAATCAAGAGACG.